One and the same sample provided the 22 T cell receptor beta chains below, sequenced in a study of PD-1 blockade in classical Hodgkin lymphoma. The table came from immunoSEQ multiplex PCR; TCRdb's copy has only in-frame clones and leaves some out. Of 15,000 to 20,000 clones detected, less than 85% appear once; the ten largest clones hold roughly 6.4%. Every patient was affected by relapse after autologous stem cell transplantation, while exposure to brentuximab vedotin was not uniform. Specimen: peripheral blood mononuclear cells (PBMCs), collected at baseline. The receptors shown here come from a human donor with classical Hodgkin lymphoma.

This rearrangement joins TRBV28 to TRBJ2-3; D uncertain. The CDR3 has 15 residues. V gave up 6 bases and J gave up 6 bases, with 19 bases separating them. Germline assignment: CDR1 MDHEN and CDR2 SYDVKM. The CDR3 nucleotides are TGTGCCAGCAGCCTGGTCTCTGGCAATCCCGATACGCAGTATTTT. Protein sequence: CASSLVSGNPDTQYF.

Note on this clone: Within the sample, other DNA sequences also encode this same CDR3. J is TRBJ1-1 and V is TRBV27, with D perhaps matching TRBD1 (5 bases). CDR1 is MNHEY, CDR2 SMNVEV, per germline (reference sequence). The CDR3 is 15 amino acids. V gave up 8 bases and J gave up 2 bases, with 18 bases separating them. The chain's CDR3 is CASRSPGQVNTEAFF. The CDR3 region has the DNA TGTGCCAGCCGTTCCCCCGGACAAGTAAACACTGAAGCTTTCTTT.

CDR3 DNA sequence: TGTGCCATCAGTGGGAGGGGGGAGAACACTGAAGCTTTCTTT. Translated: CAISGRGENTEAFF. The chain joins TRBV10-3 to TRBJ1-1; perhaps TRBD1 as D (6 bases). Germline V gene lookup returns CDR1 ENHRY and CDR2 SYGVKD. The V and J ends lost 4 bases and 1 base respectively, with 10 bases between them. The CDR3 consists of 14 residues.

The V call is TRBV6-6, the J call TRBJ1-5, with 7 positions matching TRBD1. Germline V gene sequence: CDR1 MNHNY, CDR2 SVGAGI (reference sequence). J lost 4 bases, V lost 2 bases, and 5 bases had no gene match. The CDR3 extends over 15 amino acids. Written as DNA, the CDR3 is TGTGCCAGCAGTTACGGTGACAGGGATAATCAGCCCCAGCATTTT. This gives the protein CASSYGDRDNQPQHF.

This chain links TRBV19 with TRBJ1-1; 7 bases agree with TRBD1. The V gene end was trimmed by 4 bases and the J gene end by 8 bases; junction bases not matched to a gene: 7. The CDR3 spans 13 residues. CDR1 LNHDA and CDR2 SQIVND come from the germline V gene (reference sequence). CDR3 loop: CASSNTGTEEAFF. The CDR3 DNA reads TGTGCCAGTAGTAACACCGGGACAGAAGAAGCTTTCTTT. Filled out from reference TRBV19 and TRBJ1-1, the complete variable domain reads DGGITQSPKYLFRKEGQNVTLSCEQNLNHDAMYWYRQDPGQGLRLIYYSQIVNDFQKGDIAEGYSVSREKKESFPLTVTSAQKNPTAFYLCASSNTGTEEAFFGQGTRLTVV.

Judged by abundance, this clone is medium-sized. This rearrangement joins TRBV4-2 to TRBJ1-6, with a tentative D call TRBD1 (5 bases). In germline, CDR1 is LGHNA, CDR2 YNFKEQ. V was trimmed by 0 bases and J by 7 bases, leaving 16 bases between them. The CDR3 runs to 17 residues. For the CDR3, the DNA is TGTGCCAGCAGCCAAGAAGGGGTGTACAGAAAAAATTCACCCCTCCACTTT. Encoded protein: CASSQEGVYRKNSPLHF.

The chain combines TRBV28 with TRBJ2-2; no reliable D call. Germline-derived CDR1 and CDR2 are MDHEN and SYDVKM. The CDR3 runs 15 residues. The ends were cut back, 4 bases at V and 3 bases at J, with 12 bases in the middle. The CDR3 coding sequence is TGTGCCAGCAGTTGGCTAAGGCAGCACACCGGGGAGCTGTTTTTT. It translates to CASSWLRQHTGELFF.

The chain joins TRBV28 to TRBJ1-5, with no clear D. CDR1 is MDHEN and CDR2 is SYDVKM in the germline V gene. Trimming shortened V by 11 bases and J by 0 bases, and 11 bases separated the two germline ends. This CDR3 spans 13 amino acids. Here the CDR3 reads CAAAANSNQPQHF. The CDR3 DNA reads TGTGCCGCCGCGGCTAATAGCAATCAGCCCCAGCATTTT.

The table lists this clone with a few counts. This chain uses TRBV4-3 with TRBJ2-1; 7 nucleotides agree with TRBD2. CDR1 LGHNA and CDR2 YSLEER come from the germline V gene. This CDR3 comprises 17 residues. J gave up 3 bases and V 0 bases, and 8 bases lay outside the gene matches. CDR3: CASSQDWSGVIYNEQFF. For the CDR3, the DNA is TGCGCCAGCAGCCAAGACTGGAGCGGGGTCATCTACAATGAGCAGTTCTTC.

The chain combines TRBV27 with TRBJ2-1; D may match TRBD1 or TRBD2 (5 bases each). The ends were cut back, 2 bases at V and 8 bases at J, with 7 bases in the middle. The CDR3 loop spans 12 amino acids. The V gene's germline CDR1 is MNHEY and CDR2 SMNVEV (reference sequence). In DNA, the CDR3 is TGTGCCAGCAGTTTACAGGGAGATGAGCAGTTCTTC. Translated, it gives CASSLQGDEQFF.

The chain's CDR3 is CASRRGPSYEQYF. CDR3 nucleotide sequence: TGTGCCAGCAGGCGTGGTCCTTCCTACGAGCAGTACTTC. The rearrangement joins TRBV6-6 to TRBJ2-7; no definite D call. Per germline, CDR1 MNHNY and CDR2 SVGAGI (reference sequence). The length of the CDR3 is 13 residues. Trimming removed 6 bases from V and 1 base from J, with 10 bases in between.

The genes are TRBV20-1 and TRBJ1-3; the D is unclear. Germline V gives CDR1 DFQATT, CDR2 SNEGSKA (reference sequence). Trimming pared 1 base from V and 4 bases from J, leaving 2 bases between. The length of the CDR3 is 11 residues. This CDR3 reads CSARGGNTIYF. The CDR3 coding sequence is TGCAGTGCTAGAGGAGGAAACACCATATATTTT.

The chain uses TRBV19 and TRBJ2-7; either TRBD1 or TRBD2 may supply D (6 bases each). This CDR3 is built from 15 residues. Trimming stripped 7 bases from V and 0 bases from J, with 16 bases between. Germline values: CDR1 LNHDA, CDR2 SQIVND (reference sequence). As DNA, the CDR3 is TGTGCCAGTACCCCCTCCTGGGGGGCCTCCTACGAGCAGTACTTC. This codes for CASTPSWGASYEQYF. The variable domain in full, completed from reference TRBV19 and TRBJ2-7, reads DGGITQSPKYLFRKEGQNVTLSCEQNLNHDAMYWYRQDPGQGLRLIYYSQIVNDFQKGDIAEGYSVSREKKESFPLTVTSAQKNPTAFYLCASTPSWGASYEQYFGPGTRLTVT.

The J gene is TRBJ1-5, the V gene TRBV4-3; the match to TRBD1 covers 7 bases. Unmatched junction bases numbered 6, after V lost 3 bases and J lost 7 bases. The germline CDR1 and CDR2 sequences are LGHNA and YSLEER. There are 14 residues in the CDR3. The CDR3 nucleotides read TGCGCCAGCAGCCAGGGGACAGCCTCCCAGCCCCAGCATTTT. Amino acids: CASSQGTASQPQHF.

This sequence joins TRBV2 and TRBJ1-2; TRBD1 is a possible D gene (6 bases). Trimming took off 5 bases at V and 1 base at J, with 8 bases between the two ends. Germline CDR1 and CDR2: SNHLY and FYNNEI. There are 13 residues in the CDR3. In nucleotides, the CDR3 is TGTGCCAGCAGTTTGGACAGTAACTATGGCTACACCTTC. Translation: CASSLDSNYGYTF.

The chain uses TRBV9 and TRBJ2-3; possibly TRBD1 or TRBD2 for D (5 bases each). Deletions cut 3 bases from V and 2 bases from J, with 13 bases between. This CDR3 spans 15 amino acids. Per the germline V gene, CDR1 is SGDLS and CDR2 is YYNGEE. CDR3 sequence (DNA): TGTGCCAGCAGCGCAGGGACCGTTCTCACAGATACGCAGTATTTT. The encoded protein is CASSAGTVLTDTQYF.

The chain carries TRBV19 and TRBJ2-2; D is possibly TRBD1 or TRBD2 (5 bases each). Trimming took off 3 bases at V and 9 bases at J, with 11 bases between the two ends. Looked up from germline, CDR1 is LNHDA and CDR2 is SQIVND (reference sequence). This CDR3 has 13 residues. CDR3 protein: CASSIGGGRELFF. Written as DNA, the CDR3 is TGTGCCAGTAGTATTGGGGGTGGGCGGGAGCTGTTTTTT.

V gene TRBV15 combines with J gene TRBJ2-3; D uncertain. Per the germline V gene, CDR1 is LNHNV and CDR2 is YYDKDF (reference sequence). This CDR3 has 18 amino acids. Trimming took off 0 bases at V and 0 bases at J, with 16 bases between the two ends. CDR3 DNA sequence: TGTGCCACCAGCAGAGAAAAAAGGAGTACACTTAGCACAGATACGCAGTATTTT. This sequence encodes CATSREKRSTLSTDTQYF.

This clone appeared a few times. In DNA form, the CDR3 reads TGTGCCAGCAGACAGAACTATAATCAGCCCCAGCATTTT. Protein product: CASRQNYNQPQHF. V usage is TRBV28 and J usage is TRBJ1-5; no reliable D call. CDR1 and CDR2 (germline): MDHEN, SYDVKM. The CDR3 extends over 13 amino acids. The V end was cut by 6 bases, the J end by 4 bases, with 10 bases between.

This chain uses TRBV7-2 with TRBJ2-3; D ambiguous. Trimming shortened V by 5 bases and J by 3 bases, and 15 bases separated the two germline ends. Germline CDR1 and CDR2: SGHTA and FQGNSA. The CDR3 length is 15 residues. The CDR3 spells CASSPAADGTDTQYF. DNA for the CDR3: TGTGCCAGCAGCCCCGCCGCGGATGGAACAGATACGCAGTATTTT.

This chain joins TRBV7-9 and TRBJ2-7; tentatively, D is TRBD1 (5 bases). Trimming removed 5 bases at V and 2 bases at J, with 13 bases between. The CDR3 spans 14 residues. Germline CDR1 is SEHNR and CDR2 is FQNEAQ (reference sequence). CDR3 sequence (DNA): TGTGCCAGCAGCCCCGACAGTAGGGCCTACGAGCAGTACTTC. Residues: CASSPDSRAYEQYF.

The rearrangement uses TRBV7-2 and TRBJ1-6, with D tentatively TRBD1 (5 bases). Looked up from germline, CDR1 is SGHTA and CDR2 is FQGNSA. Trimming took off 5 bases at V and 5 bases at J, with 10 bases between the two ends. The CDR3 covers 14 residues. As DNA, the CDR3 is TGTGCCAGCAGCGTCAGGGTGGATAATTCACCCCTCCACTTT. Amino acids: CASSVRVDNSPLHF.